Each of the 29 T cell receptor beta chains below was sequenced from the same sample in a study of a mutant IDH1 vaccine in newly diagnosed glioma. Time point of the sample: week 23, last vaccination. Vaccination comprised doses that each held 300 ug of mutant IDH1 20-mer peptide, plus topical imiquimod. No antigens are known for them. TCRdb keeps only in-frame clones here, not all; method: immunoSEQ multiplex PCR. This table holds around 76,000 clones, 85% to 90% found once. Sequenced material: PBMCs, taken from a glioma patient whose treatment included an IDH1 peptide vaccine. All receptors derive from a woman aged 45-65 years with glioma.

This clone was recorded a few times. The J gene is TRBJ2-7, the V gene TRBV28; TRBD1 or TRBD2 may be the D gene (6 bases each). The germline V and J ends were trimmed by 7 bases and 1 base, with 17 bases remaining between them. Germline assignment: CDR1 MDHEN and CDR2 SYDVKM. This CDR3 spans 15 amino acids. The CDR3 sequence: CASTSLWGASYEQYF. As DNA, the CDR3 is TGTGCCAGCACCTCCCTATGGGGGGCATCCTACGAGCAGTACTTC.

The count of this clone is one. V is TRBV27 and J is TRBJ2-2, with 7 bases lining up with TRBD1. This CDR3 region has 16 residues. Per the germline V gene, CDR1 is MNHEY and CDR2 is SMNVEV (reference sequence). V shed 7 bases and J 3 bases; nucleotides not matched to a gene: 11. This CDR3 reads CASKASWDRYTGELFF. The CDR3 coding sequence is TGTGCCAGCAAAGCCTCCTGGGACAGATACACCGGGGAGCTGTTTTTT.

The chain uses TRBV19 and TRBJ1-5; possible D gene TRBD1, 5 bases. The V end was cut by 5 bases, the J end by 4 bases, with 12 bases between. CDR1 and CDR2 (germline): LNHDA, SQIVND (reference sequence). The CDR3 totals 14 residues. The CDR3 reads CASSPRGINQPQHF. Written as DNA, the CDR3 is TGTGCCAGTAGTCCCCGGGGGATAAATCAGCCCCAGCATTTT. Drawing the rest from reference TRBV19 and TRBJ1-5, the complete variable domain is DGGITQSPKYLFRKEGQNVTLSCEQNLNHDAMYWYRQDPGQGLRLIYYSQIVNDFQKGDIAEGYSVSREKKESFPLTVTSAQKNPTAFYLCASSPRGINQPQHFGDGTRLSIL.

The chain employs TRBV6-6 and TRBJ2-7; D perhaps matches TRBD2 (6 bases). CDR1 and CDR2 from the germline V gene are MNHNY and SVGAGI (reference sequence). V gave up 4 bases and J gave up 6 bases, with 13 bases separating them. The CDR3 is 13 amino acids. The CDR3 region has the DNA TGTGCCAGCAGTTGGAGGGTAGGGACCGAGCAGTACTTC. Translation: CASSWRVGTEQYF.

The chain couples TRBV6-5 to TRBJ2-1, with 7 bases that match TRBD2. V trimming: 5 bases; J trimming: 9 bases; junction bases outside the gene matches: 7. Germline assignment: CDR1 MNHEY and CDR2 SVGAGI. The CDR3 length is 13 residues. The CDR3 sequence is CASSGLGGIEQFF. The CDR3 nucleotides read TGTGCCAGCAGTGGACTAGGAGGAATTGAGCAGTTCTTC.

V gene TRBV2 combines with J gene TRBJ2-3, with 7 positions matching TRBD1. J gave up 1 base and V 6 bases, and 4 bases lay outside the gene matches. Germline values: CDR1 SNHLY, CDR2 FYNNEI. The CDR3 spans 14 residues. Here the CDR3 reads CASRTGAGTDTQYF. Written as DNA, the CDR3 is TGTGCCAGCAGAACAGGGGCCGGCACAGATACGCAGTATTTT.

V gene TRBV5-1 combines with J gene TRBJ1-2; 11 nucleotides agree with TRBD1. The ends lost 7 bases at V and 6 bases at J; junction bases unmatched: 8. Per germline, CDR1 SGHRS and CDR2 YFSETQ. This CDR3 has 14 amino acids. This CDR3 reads CASGPGQGVNGYTF. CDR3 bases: TGCGCCAGCGGTCCGGGACAGGGGGTTAATGGCTACACCTTC.

The CDR3 is CASTPLGRSDTGELFF. In DNA, the CDR3 is TGTGCCAGTACCCCACTGGGAAGAAGCGACACCGGGGAGCTGTTTTTT. The genes are TRBV19 and TRBJ2-2; no reliable D call. This CDR3 has 16 residues. Germline loops: CDR1 LNHDA, CDR2 SQIVND (reference sequence). V dropped 7 bases and J dropped 3 bases, with 18 bases sitting between them.

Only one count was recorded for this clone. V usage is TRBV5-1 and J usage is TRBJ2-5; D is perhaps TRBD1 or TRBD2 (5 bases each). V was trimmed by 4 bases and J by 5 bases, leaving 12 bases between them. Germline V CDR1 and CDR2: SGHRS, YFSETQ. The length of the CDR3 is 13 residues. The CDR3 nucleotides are TGCGCCAGCAGCCCCCGGGGCCCGGAGACCCAGTACTTC. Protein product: CASSPRGPETQYF. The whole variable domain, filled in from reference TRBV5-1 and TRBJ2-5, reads KAGVTQTPRYLIKTRGQQVTLSCSPISGHRSVSWYQQTPGQGLQFLFEYFSETQRNKGNFPGRFSGRQFSNSRSEMNVSTLELGDSALYLCASSPRGPETQYFGPGTRLLVL.

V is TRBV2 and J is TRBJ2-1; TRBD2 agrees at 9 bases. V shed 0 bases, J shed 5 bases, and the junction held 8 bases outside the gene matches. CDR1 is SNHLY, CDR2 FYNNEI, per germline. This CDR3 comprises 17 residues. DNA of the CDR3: TGTGCCAGCAGTGAAGCGCTTATAGCGGGAGTGGACAATGAGCAGTTCTTC. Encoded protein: CASSEALIAGVDNEQFF.

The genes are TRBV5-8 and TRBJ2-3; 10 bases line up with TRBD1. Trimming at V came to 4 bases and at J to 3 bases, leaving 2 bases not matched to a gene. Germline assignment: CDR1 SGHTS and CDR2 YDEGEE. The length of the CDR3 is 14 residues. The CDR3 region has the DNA TGTGCCAGCAGCCGGGACAGGGGTACAGATACGCAGTATTTT. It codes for CASSRDRGTDTQYF.

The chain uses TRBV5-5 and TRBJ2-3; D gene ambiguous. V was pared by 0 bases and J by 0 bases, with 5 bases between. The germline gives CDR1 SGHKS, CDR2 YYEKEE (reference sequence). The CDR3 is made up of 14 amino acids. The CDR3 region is CASSLDRSTDTQYF. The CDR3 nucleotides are TGTGCCAGCAGCTTGGATAGAAGCACAGATACGCAGTATTTT.

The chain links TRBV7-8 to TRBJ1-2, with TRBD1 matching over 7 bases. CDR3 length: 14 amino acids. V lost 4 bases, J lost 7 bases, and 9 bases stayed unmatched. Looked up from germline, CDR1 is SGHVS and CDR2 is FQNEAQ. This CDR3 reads CASSSNRGGSGYTF. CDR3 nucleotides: TGTGCCAGCAGCTCGAACAGGGGAGGGTCTGGCTACACCTTC. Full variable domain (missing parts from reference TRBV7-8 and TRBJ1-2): GAGVSQSPRYKVAKRGQDVALRCDPISGHVSLFWYQQALGQGPEFLTYFQNEAQLDKSGLPSDRFFAERPEGSVSTLKIQRTQQEDSAVYLCASSSNRGGSGYTFGSGTRLTVV.

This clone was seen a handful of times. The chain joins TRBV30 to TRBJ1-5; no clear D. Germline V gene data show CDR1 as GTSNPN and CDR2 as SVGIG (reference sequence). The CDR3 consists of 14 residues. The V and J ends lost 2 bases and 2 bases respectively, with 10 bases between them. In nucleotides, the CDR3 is TGTGCCTGGAGTCGTGGAAATGGCAATCAGCCCCAGCATTTT. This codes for CAWSRGNGNQPQHF.

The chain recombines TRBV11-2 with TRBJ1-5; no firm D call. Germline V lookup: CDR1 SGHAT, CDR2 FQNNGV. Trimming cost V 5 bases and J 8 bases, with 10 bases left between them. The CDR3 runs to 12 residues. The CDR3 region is CASSAPGEPQHF. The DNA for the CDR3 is TGTGCCAGCAGCGCCCCTGGGGAGCCCCAGCATTTT.

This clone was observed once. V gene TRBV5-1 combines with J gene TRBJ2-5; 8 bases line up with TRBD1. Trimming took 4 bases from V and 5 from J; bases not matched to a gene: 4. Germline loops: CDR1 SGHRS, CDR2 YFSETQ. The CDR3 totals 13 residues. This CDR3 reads CASSPGQEETQYF. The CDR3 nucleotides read TGCGCCAGCAGCCCGGGACAGGAGGAGACCCAGTACTTC.

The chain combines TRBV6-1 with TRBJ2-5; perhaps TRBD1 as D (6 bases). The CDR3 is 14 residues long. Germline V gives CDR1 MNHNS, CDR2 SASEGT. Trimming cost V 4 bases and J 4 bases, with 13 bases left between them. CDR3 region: CASSVRDKPETQYF. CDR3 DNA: TGTGCCAGCAGTGTGAGGGACAAACCAGAGACCCAGTACTTC.

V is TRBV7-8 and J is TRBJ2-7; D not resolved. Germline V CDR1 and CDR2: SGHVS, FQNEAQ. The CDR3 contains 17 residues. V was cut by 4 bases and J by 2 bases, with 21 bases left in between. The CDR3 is CASSSMVAVYPPYEQYF. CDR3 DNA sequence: TGTGCCAGCAGCTCTATGGTGGCGGTTTACCCCCCCTACGAGCAGTACTTC. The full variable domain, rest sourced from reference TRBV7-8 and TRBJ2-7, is GAGVSQSPRYKVAKRGQDVALRCDPISGHVSLFWYQQALGQGPEFLTYFQNEAQLDKSGLPSDRFFAERPEGSVSTLKIQRTQQEDSAVYLCASSSMVAVYPPYEQYFGPGTRLTVT.

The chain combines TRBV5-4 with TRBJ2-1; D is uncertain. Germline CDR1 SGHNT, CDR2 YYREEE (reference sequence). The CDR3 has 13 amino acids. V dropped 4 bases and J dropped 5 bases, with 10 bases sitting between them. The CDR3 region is CASSPDTHNEQFF. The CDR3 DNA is TGTGCCAGCAGCCCCGATACCCACAATGAGCAGTTCTTC. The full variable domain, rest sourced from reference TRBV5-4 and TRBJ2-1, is ETGVTQSPTHLIKTRGQQVTLRCSSQSGHNTVSWYQQALGQGPQFIFQYYREEENGRGNFPPRFSGLQFPNYSSELNVNALELDDSALYLCASSPDTHNEQFFGPGTRLTVL.

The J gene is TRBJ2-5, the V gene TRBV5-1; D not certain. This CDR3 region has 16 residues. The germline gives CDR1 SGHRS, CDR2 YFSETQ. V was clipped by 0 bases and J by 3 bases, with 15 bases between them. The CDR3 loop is CASSLAPVQAKETQYF. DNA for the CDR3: TGCGCCAGCAGCTTGGCTCCGGTCCAAGCCAAAGAGACCCAGTACTTC. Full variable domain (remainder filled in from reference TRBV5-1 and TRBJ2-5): KAGVTQTPRYLIKTRGQQVTLSCSPISGHRSVSWYQQTPGQGLQFLFEYFSETQRNKGNFPGRFSGRQFSNSRSEMNVSTLELGDSALYLCASSLAPVQAKETQYFGPGTRLLVL.

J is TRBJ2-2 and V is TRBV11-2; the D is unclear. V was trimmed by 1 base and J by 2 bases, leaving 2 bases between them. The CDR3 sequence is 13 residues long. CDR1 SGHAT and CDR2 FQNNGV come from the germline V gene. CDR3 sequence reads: CASSLVNTGELFF. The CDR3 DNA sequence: TGTGCCAGCAGCTTAGTAAACACCGGGGAGCTGTTTTTT. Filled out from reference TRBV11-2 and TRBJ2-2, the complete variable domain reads EAGVAQSPRYKIIEKRQSVAFWCNPISGHATLYWYQQILGQGPKLLIQFQNNGVVDDSQLPKDRFSAERLKGVDSTLKIQPAKLEDSAVYLCASSLVNTGELFFGEGSRLTVL.

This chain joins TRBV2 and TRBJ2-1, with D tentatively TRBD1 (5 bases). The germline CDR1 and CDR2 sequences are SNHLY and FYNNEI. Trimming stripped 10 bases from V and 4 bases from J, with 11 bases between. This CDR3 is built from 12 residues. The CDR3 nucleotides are TGTGCCACCAGGGTTCAGTACAATGAGCAGTTCTTC. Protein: CATRVQYNEQFF.

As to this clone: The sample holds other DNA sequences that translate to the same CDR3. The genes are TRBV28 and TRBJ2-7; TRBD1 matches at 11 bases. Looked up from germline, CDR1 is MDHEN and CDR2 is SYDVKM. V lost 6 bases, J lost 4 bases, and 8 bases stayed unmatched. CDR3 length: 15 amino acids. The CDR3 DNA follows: TGTGCCAGCAGCTCCTCCGGACAGGGGGCGTACGAGCAGTACTTC. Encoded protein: CASSSSGQGAYEQYF.

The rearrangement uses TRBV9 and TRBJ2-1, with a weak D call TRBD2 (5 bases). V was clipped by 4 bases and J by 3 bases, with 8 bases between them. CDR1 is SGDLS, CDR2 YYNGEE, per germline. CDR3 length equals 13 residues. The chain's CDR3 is CASSPRDYNEQFF. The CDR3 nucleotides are TGTGCCAGCAGCCCCCGGGACTACAATGAGCAGTTCTTC.

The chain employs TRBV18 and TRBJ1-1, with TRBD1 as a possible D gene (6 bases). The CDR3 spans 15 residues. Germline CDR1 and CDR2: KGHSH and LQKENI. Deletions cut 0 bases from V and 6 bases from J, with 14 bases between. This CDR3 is CASSPPLGGDAEAFF. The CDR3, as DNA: TGTGCCAGCTCACCACCGCTAGGGGGGGACGCTGAAGCTTTCTTT.

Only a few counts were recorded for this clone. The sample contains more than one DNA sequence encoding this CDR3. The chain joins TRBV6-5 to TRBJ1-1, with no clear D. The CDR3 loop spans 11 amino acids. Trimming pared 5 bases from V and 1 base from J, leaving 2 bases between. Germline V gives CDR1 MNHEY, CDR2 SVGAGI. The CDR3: CASSRNTEAFF. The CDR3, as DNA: TGTGCCAGCAGTCGGAACACTGAAGCTTTCTTT.

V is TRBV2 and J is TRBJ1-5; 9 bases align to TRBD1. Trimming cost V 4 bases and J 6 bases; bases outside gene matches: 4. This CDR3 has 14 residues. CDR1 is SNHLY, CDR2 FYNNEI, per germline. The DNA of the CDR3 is TGTGCCAGCAGTGTGGACAGGGGTTTTCAGCCCCAGCATTTT. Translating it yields CASSVDRGFQPQHF.

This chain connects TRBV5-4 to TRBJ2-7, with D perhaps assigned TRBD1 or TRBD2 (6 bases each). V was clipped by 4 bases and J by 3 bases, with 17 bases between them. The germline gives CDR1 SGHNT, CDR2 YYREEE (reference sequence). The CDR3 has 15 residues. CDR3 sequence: CASSHPEEGGYEQYF. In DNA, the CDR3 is TGTGCCAGCAGCCACCCCGAGGAGGGGGGCTACGAGCAGTACTTC.

DNA of the CDR3: TGTGCCAGCAGCTTGGAAACAGTCCTAAGGGAGCAGTACTTC. This sequence encodes CASSLETVLREQYF. The chain couples TRBV5-8 to TRBJ2-7; no definite D call. This CDR3 is built from 14 residues. V was shortened by 0 bases and J by 7 bases, with 14 bases between the two germline ends. Germline V gene data show CDR1 as SGHTS and CDR2 as YDEGEE. The entire variable domain, with the rest obtained from reference TRBV5-8 and TRBJ2-7, is as follows: EAGVTQSPTHLIKTRGQQATLRCSPISGHTSVYWYQQALGLGLQFLLWYDEGEERNRGNFPPRFSGRQFPNYSSELNVNALELEDSALYLCASSLETVLREQYFGPGTRLTVT.